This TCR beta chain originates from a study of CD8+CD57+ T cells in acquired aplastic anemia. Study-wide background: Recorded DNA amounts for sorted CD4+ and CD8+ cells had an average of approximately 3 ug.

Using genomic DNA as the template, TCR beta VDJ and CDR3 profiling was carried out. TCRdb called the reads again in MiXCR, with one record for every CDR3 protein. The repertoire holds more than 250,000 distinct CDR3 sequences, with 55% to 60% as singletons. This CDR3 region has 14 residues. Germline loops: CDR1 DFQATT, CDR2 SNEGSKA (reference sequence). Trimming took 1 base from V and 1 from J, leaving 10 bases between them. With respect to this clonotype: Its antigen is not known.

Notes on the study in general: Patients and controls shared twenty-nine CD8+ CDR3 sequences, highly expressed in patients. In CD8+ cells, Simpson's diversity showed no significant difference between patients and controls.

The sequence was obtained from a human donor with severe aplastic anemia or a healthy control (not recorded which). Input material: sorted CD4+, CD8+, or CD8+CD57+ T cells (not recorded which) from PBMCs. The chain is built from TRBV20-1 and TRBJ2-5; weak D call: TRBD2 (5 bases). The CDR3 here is CSARVGLAQETQYF. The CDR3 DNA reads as TGCAGTGCTAGAGTAGGTCTAGCCCAAGAGACCCAGTACTTC.